This T cell receptor (beta chain) was recovered during a study of control samples from healthy donors and cancer patients. The CDR3 runs to 15 residues. V lost 0 bases and J 4 bases, leaving 12 bases between the germline ends. Germline values: CDR1 LGHNA, CDR2 YNFKEQ. TCRdb's copy holds only in-frame clones and misses some; the assay was immunoSEQ multiplex PCR. The data show 96,000 or so clones, just over 90% seen once. J is TRBJ1-2 and V is TRBV4-2; a possible D gene is TRBD1 (5 bases). The sequence was collected from a man aged 18 to 30 in good health. Sequenced sample: blood. The CDR3 DNA reads as TGTGCCAGCAGCCAAGATGAAGGCAGGGCCTATGGCTACACCTTC. Protein sequence: CASSQDEGRAYGYTF.